The subject of this entry is one T cell receptor (beta chain). Antigen: not known. The entry originates in a study of CD8+CD57+ T cells in acquired aplastic anemia. Study details: The DNA of sorted CD4+ and CD8+ cells averaged approximately 2.9 ug.

The template used for profiling TCR beta VDJ and CDR3 was genomic DNA. In TCRdb, the reads were re-called with MiXCR into one record per CDR3 protein. The table shows under 250,000 distinct CDR3 sequences, with around 43% occurring only once. Overall study results and limits: Patients and controls had CD8+ Simpson's diversity values that were not significantly distinct. Researchers report that around 31 CD8+ CDR3 sequences appeared in both patients and controls.

V gave up 6 bases and J gave up 6 bases, with 15 bases separating them. The CDR3 spans 13 residues. Per germline, CDR1 WSHSY and CDR2 SAAADI. CD8+CD57+ cell expansion, shown by flow cytometry, had occurred in the patients selected for sequencing. Patient blood was sampled before any therapy had been received. The chain carries TRBV10-2 and TRBJ2-7, with D perhaps matching TRBD1 or TRBD2 (5 bases each). The receptor was isolated from a human donor with aplastic anemia. The sequenced sample was sorted CD4+, CD8+, or CD8+CD57+ T cells (not recorded which) from PBMCs. CDR3 in DNA: TGCGCCAGCAGCAAGGGACCGATGGGCGAGCAGTACTTC. Its translation is CASSKGPMGEQYF.